The following is a T cell receptor beta chain sequence with its context. Its antigen is not known. This record comes from a study of chemoradiotherapy in HPV16-positive cancers. Across the study: Candidate HPV-specific T-cell clones and common TCR motifs came from functional assays in two HPV16-positive patients.

From germline, CDR1 is SQVTM and CDR2 ANQGSEA. J was trimmed by 4 bases and V by 6 bases; bases with no gene match: 10. This CDR3 is built from 14 residues. TCRdb's copy holds only in-frame clones and misses some; the assay was immunoSEQ multiplex PCR. The sample has about 3,300 clones, approximately 86% seen once. Whole-study findings and limits: In HPV16-positive patients, HPV-responsive T-cell expansion tracked better recurrence-free survival. HPV-specific T cells were functionally defined from only two HPV16-positive patients. Candidate HPV-specific clones and E7-related TCR motifs grew in tumor during treatment.

The chain couples TRBV29-1 to TRBJ1-2; 8 nucleotides line up with TRBD1. The receptor was isolated from a human donor with HPV-associated anogenital cancer. This material consisted of tumor tissue, taken from a patient who underwent chemoradiotherapy. CDR3 nucleotide sequence: TGCAGCGTAACTACGGACAGGGTGGGCTATGGCTACACCTTC. Its translation: CSVTTDRVGYGYTF.